This record looks at one T cell receptor (beta chain) sequence and its context. This entry comes from a study of shared clonotypes between healthy human individuals. The data were produced by immunoSEQ multiplex PCR, yet TCRdb's version contains in-frame clones alone and is incomplete. The table lists about 1.1 million clones, 70% to 80% of them singletons. Germline CDR1 reads MNHEY; CDR2 reads SVGAGI. V was clipped by 0 bases and J by 8 bases; unmatched bases: 11. CDR3 length equals 16 residues. This chain connects TRBV6-5 to TRBJ1-2; 8 nucleotides line up with TRBD1. The clonotype originates from a man younger than 35 in good health. Some clones in this sample may be carry-over from other donors' samples. The material sequenced was memory CD4+ T cells from PBMCs. Regarding subset: CD45RA-negative fraction. The CDR3: CASSYSGRQGSGGYTF. DNA for the CDR3: TGTGCCAGCAGTTACTCTGGCAGACAGGGGTCGGGAGGCTACACCTTC.